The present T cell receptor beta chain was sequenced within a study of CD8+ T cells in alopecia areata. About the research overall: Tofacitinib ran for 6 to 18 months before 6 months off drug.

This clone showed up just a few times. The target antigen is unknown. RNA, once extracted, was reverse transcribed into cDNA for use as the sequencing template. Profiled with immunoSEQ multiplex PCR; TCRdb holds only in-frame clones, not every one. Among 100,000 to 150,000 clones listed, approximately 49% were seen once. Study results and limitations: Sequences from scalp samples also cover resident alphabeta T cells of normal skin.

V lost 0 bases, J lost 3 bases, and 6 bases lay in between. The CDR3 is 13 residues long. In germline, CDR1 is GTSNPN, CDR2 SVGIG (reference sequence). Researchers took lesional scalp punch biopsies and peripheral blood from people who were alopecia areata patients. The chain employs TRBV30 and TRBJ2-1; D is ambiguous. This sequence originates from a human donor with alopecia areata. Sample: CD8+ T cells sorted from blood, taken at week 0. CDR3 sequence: CAWSVTVYNEQFF. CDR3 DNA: TGTGCCTGGAGTGTAACAGTCTACAATGAGCAGTTCTTC.